This T cell receptor beta chain was identified in a study of blood T cells in healthy people across ages. Trimming stripped 6 bases from V and 8 bases from J, with 16 bases between. The CDR3 sequence is 13 residues long. CDR1 and CDR2 from the germline V gene are DFQATT and SNEGSKA (reference sequence). It was approximately 9 milliliters of peripheral blood that were drawn from each donor. This clonotype was observed once. A J-beta primer mix and a sample-barcoded 5' primer were used in a second PCR of roughly 7 to 12 cycles. The template-switch adaptor, which had 12 random nucleotides, put a tag on each cDNA molecule. All samples gave at least 3 million CDR3-containing paired-end reads. TCRdb fed the 5' RACE reads into MiXCR, producing one record per CDR3 protein. The sample carries around 1,000,000 distinct CDR3 sequences, around 27% recorded once. The same sample was also studied in work on T cells of mothers and their children. That work contributes: The donor cohort consisted of a few healthy Caucasian mothers and their six children.

Sequencing input: blood. The TCR was taken from a girl under 10 years old in good health. The genes are TRBV20-1 and TRBJ1-4, with D maybe TRBD1 (5 bases). The CDR3 DNA follows: TGCAGTGCAGACACTGGGGAGGGGGAAAAACTGTTTTTT. The encoded protein is CSADTGEGEKLFF.